This entry concerns a single TCR beta chain. These data originate in a study of T cell changes during pregnancy in multiple sclerosis. The germline gives CDR1 SGDLS, CDR2 YYNGEE. CDR3 length: 17 amino acids. Trimming took off 0 bases at V and 0 bases at J, with 10 bases between the two ends. The data were produced by immunoSEQ multiplex PCR, yet TCRdb's version contains in-frame clones alone and is incomplete. The repertoire holds approximately 130,000 clones, with less than 97% as singletons. The sequence derives from a female donor with multiple sclerosis, enrolled in a pregnancy study. The sequences come from peripheral blood, collected after pregnancy. The chain recombines TRBV9 with TRBJ2-6; no clear D. The CDR3 bases are TGTGCCAGCAGCGTAGAGGTTCGACTCTCTGGGGCCAACGTCCTGACTTTC. It is translated as CASSVEVRLSGANVLTF.